This T cell receptor beta chain was recovered during a study of Graves' ophthalmopathy and Graves' hyperthyroidism. Study information: There was a collection of peripheral blood at initial diagnosis, before any treatment.

Study conclusions and caveats: Among expanded thyroid clonotypes above 0.001 frequency, most also occurred in blood. An approximately 82% specificity and around 88% sensitivity were achieved by a 13-signature model that separated ophthalmopathy from stable hyperthyroidism.

Where ophthalmopathy was present, donors had moderate-to-severe activity, CAS ≥3, NOSPECS ≥4 and duration under 3 months. On this clonotype: Its antigen is still unknown.

Beta-chain TCR CDR3 regions were amplified from RNA transcripts. In the first round, RT-PCR was carried out with HTBI primers, and a multiplex PCR formed the second round. TCRdb recomputed calls from the multiplex PCR reads with MiXCR, one row per CDR3 protein. The sample lists about 740,000 distinct CDR3 sequences; about 44% were seen once. This CDR3 has 14 amino acids. The germline V gene encodes CDR1 MGHDK and CDR2 SYGVNS. Trimming left V 8 bases short and J 0 bases short, with 10 bases between. The sequenced sample was peripheral blood. This chain joins TRBV25-1 and TRBJ2-2, with D unclear. This TCR came from an adult man with Graves' ophthalmopathy. The CDR3 loop is CASVLQTNTGELFF. The CDR3 nucleotides are TGTGCCAGCGTCCTACAGACGAACACCGGGGAGCTGTTTTTT.